The source of this T cell receptor beta chain is a study of T-cell reconstitution after alpha-beta-depleted transplantation in children (dated by TCRdb to the mid-2010s). With regard to the full study: Using TCR repertoire profiling, the study quantitatively followed how T-cell immune reconstitution unfolded in children after TCRalphabeta/CD19-depleted allogeneic hematopoietic cell transplantation.

The CDR3 contains 14 residues, cysteine and phenylalanine counted. Only CDR3 DNA is held: 42 bases, read in frame from base 1. V is shortened by 6 bases, J by 0 bases, and the region joining them spans 9 bases. Comment on this clonotype: Which antigen it targets is not known. No base quality information exists; no much larger clone differs at one position.

Library creation used PCR. Sequencing took place on an Illumina HiSeq 2500. TCR library preparation used molecular barcoding, with unique molecular identifiers applied to normalize quantification of the TCRbeta repertoire. TCRdb reprocessing: public reads trimmed at Q25 with fastp, clones called with MiXCR, in-frame beta chains kept. All rows with the same CDR3 protein become a single entry with the most common DNA and genes. The sample records 250,000 to 350,000 distinct CDR3 sequences, almost 10% of which are singletons. The ten biggest clones cover 10% of the sample. This receptor chain uses TRBV12-3 or TRBV12-4 and TRBJ1-5; TRBD1 is a weak D gene call, 5 bases matching. This receptor was taken from a human donor who donated a stem cell graft to a child with SCID. The starting material was PBMCs from the stem cell graft donor, obtained from the stem cell graft. The CDR3 in this case is CASSGTDSNQPQHF. The DNA sequence reads TGTGCCAGCAGCGGGACGGATAGCAATCAGCCCCAGCATTTT.